The present TCR beta chain was sequenced within a study of cytomegalovirus exposure and HLA in healthy donors. The PCR employed 60 Vbeta primers together with 13 Jbeta primers. Method: immunoSEQ multiplex PCR; TCRdb's copy keeps in-frame clones and lacks some. The specimen's table records 120,000 to 150,000 clones. Germline V gene data show CDR1 as MNHNY and CDR2 as SVGAGI (reference sequence). Trimming removed 0 bases from V and 6 bases from J, with 13 bases in between. There are 15 residues in the CDR3. The sequence was obtained from a man aged 35-49 years in good health and CMV-seronegative. The chain employs TRBV6-6 and TRBJ2-3, with a tentative D call TRBD2 (6 bases). The sample was PBMCs. The CDR3 nucleotides read TGTGCCAGCAGTTACTCGAGGCAGGGAGGCGATACGCAGTATTTT. The encoded protein is CASSYSRQGGDTQYF.